The rows below give T cell receptor beta chains drawn from one sample of a study of blood T cell repertoires in COVID-19. The table came from immunoSEQ multiplex PCR; TCRdb's copy has only in-frame clones and leaves some out. This sample yields fewer than 200,000 clones, of which roughly four fifths are seen a single time; over 1.5% belongs to the top ten. The sample taken for sequencing was peripheral blood. These receptors were obtained from a human donor in a cohort sampled during active COVID-19. Each CDR3 is given with its conserved first and last residue. The D gene is left open where the match is weak. Clone size is stated in some rows and not others, as once, few, many or a class when expanded.

CDR3 | DNA | D | size | J | V
CASSLGGGAGETQYF | TGTGCCAGCAGTCTCGGGGGAGGGGCTGGGGAGACCCAGTACTTC | TRBD2 | . | TRBJ2-5 | TRBV2
CASSSGQGTSSNQPQHF | TGTGCCAGCAGTTCCGGACAGGGGACAAGTAGCAATCAGCCCCAGCATTTT | TRBD1 | . | TRBJ1-5 | TRBV28
CASGIGSGNTIYF | TGTGCCAGCGGAATCGGGTCTGGAAACACCATATATTTT | . | . | TRBJ1-3 | TRBV2
CASNRQGDNEQYF | TGTGCCAGCAACCGACAGGGGGACAACGAGCAGTACTTC | TRBD1 | . | TRBJ2-7 | TRBV6-5
CASSPGQGRYEQYF | TGCGCCAGCAGCCCCGGACAGGGACGGTACGAGCAGTACTTC | TRBD1 | few | TRBJ2-7 | TRBV4-3
CASSGTGGLGEQYF | TGTGCCAGTAGCGGGACAGGTGGCCTAGGCGAGCAGTACTTC | TRBD1 | . | TRBJ2-7 | TRBV19
CASNRQGNYGYTF | TGTGCCAGCAATAGACAGGGGAACTATGGCTACACCTTC | TRBD1 | . | TRBJ1-2 | TRBV12-3/TRBV12-4
CASSVAGVGEQYF | TGTGCCAGCAGCGTGGCAGGGGTGGGGGAGCAGTACTTC | . | . | TRBJ2-7 | TRBV9
CASSLRTANTGELFF | TGTGCCAGCAGCTTACGGACAGCGAACACCGGGGAGCTGTTTTTT | . | . | TRBJ2-2 | TRBV7-3
CASSFTGGSNSPLHF | TGTGCCAGCAGCTTCACAGGGGGCTCAAATTCACCCCTCCACTTT | TRBD1 | . | TRBJ1-6 | TRBV9
CASRRQGSIPTDTQYF | TGTGCCAGCAGACGACAGGGGTCCATTCCCACAGATACGCAGTATTTT | TRBD1 | . | TRBJ2-3 | TRBV11-3
CASSDDTNEQFF | TGTGCCAGCAGCGACGACACCAATGAGCAGTTCTTC | . | . | TRBJ2-1 | TRBV27
CATSGDSPNSPLHF | TGTGCCACCAGTGGGGACAGTCCTAATTCACCCCTCCACTTT | TRBD1 | . | TRBJ1-6 | TRBV24-1
CASSGAGGGTEAFF | TGTGCCAGCAGCGGGGCGGGTGGAGGGACTGAAGCTTTCTTT | . | . | TRBJ1-1 | TRBV6-5